These T cell receptor beta chains were read from a single sample in a study of low-dose radiotherapy and immunotherapy resistance in tumors. MiXCR, applied by TCRdb to the reads, yields one record per CDR3 protein. This sample carries more than 50,000 distinct CDR3 sequences, approximately 26% of them seen once, and the ten largest clones take 6.6%. The sample here was PBMCs, taken before treatment. These receptors came from a male donor with rectosigmoid adenocarcinoma. CDR3s include the opening cysteine and the closing phenylalanine or tryptophan. D genes are given only for firm matches. Clone size is shown for a subset of rows, as once, few, many or a class of expanded clone.

TRBV27,TRBJ1-2,15,-,many,TGTGCCAGCAGTCCTCACCTTGGGAGGGCCATTGGCTACACCTTC,CASSPHLGRAIGYTF
TRBV29-1,TRBJ2-1,14,TRBD1,-,TGCAGCGTTGAGTCGGGACAGTTTGAGAATGAGCAGTTCTTC,CSVESGQFENEQFF
TRBV11-2,TRBJ2-1,12,TRBD2,-,TGTGCCAGCAGCTTTCTAGCGGGGGCCCCCCTCTTC,CASSFLAGAPLF
TRBV7-9,TRBJ1-2,13,-,many,TGTGCCAGCAGCGCCGGGACCGCGGCTGGCTACACCTTC,CASSAGTAAGYTF
TRBV11-2,TRBJ1-1,12,-,many,TGTGCCAGCAGCTTAGCACGGGGGAAGGCTTTCTTT,CASSLARGKAFF
TRBV30,TRBJ1-4,15,-,-,TGTGCCTGCTATATGTGGGGGGGTCTCTCTGAAAAACTGTTTTTT,CACYMWGGLSEKLFF
TRBV28,TRBJ2-2,14,-,many,TGTGCCAGCAGTCCAAGACAGACCCCAGGGGAGCTGTTTTTT,CASSPRQTPGELFF
TRBV11-3,TRBJ2-3,20,TRBD2,many,TGTGCCAGCAGCTTAGCACGGACTAGCGGGGGGGCGCCTAGCACAGATACGCAGTATTTT,CASSLARTSGGAPSTDTQYF
TRBV11-2,TRBJ2-1,15,TRBD2,-,TGTGCCAGCATCCTTAGCGGGGCCCCTTACAATGAGCAGTTCTTC,CASILSGAPYNEQFF
TRBV5-4,TRBJ2-3,13,TRBD2,medium-sized,TGTGCCAGCAGCCTACTAGCGTCCGAGAGGCAGTATTTT,CASSLLASERQYF